This TCR beta chain originates from a study of blood T cell repertoires in COVID-19. Study-wide context: Samples taken during acute and convalescent COVID-19 were collected in the United States, Italy and Spain. T cells, B-cell-depleted T cells, or PBMCs supplied cDNA or gDNA.

Methods used by the authors: From reference gene primer amplification, estimates of nucleated cell counts were derived. Profiling relied on immunoSEQ multiplex PCR, and the TCRdb table lists in-frame clones only, not all of them. That table furnishes V, J and clone size, whereas the DNA furnished D and trimming. Among around 26,000 clones listed, roughly 84% were seen once. V lost 2 bases and J 1 base, leaving 9 bases between the germline ends. In germline, CDR1 is MNHEY, CDR2 SMNVEV (reference sequence). The CDR3 length is 16 residues. The chain carries TRBV27 and TRBJ2-6; unclear D gene. Sample: peripheral blood. This receptor was identified in a human donor in a cohort sampled during active COVID-19. The CDR3 DNA reads TGTGCCAGCAGTTTACGGTCCGGGTCTGGGGCCAACGTCCTGACTTTC. Translated, it gives CASSLRSGSGANVLTF.